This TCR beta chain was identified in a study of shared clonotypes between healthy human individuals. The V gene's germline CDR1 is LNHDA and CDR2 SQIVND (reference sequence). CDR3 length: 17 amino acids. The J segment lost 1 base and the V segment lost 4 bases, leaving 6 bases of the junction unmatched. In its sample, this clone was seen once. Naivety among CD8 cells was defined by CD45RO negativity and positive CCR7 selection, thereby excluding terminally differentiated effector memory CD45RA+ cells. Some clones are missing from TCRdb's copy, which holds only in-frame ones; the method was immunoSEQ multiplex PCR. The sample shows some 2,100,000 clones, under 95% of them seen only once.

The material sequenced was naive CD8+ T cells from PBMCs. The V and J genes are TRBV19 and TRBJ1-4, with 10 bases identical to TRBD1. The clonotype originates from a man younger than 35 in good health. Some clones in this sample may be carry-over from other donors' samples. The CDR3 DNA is TGTGCCAGTAGTAGCCCCGGGACAGGGGTAACTAATGAAAAACTGTTTTTT. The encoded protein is CASSSPGTGVTNEKLFF.